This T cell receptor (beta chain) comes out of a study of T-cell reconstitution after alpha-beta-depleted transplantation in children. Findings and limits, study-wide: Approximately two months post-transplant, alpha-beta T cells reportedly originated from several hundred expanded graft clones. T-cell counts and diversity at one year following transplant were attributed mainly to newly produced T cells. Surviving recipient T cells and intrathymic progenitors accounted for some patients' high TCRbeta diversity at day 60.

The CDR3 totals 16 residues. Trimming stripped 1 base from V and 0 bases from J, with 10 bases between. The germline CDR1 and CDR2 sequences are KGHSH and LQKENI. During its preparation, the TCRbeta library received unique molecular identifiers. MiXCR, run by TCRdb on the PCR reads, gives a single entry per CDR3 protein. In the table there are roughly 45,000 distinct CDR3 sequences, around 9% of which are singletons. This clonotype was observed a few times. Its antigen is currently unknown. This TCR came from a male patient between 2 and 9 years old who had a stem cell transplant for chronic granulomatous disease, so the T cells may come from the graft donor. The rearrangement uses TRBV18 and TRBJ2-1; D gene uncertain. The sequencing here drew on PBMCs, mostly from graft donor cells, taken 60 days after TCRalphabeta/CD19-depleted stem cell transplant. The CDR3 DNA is TGTGCCAGCTCACCACAGTCCCTTAGCTCCTACAATGAGCAGTTCTTC. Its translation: CASSPQSLSSYNEQFF. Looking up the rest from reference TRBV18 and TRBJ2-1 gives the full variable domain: NAGVMQNPRHLVRRRGQEARLRCSPMKGHSHVYWYRQLPEEGLKFMVYLQKENIIDESGMPKERFSAEFPKEGPSILRIQQVVRGDSAAYFCASSPQSLSSYNEQFFGPGTRLTVL.